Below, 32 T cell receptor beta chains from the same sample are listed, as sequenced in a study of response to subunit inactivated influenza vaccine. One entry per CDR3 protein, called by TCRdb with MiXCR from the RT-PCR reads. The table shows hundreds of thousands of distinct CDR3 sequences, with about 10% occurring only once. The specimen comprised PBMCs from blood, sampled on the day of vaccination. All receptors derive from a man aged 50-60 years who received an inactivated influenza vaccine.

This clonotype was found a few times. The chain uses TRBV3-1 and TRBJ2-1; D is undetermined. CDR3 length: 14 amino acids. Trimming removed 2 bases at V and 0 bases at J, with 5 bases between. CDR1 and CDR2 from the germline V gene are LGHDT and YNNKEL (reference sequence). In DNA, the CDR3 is TGTGCCAGCAGCCAACTCAGCTCCTACAATGAGCAGTTCTTC. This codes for CASSQLSSYNEQFF.

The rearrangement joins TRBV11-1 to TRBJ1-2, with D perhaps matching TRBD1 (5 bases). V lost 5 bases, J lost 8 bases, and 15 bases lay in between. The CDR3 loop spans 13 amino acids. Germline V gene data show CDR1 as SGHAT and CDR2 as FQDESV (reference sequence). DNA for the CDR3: TGTGCCAGCAGCCCGACAGTCTCGGGAGGCTACACCTTC. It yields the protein CASSPTVSGGYTF.

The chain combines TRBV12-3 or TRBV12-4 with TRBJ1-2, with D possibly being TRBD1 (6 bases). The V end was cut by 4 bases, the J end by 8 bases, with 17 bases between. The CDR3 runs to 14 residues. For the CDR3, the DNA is TGTGCCAGCAGTTCCAACACAGGGACCTACGGCTACACCTTC. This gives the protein CASSSNTGTYGYTF.

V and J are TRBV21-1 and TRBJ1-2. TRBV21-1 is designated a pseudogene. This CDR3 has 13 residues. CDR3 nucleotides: TGTGCCAGCAGAAAAAGGGCCCCTACTCGCTACACCTTC. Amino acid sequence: CASRKRAPTRYTF.

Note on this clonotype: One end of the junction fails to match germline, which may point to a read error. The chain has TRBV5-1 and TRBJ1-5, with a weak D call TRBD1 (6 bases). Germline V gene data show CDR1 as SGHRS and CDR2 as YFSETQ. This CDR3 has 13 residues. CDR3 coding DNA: TGCGCCAGCAGGGACAGTCCCAATAAGCCCCAGCATTTT. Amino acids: CASRDSPNKPQHF.

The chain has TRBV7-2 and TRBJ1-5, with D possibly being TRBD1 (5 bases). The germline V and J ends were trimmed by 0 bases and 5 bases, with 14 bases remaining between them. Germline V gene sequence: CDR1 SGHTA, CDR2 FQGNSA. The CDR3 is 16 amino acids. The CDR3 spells CASSLAVGEGDQPQHF. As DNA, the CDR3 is TGTGCCAGCAGCTTAGCGGTAGGGGAGGGAGATCAGCCCCAGCATTTT.

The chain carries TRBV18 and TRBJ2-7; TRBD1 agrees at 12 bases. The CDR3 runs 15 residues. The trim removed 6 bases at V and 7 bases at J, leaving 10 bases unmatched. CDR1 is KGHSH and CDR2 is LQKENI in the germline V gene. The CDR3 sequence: CASSLPGTGGREQYF. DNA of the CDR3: TGTGCCAGCTCGCTCCCCGGGACAGGGGGCAGGGAGCAGTACTTC.

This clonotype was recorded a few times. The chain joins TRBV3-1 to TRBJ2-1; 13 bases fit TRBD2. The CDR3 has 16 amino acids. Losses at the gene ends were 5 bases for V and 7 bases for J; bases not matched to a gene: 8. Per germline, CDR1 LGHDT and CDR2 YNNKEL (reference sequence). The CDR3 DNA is TGTGCCAGCAGCTCCCGGACTAGCGGGAGAGTAAATGAGCAGTTCTTC. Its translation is CASSSRTSGRVNEQFF.

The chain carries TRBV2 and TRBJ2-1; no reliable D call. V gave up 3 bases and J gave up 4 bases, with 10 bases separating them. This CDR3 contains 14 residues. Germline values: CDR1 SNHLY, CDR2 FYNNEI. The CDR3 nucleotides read TGTGCCAGCAGTGACAAGGCAGCATACAATGAGCAGTTCTTC. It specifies CASSDKAAYNEQFF.

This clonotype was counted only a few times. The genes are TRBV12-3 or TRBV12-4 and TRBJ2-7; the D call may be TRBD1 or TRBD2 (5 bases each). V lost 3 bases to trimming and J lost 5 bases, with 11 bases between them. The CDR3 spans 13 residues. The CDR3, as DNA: TGTGCCAGCAGTTTGAGGGGCCGGGACGAGCAGTACTTC. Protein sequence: CASSLRGRDEQYF.

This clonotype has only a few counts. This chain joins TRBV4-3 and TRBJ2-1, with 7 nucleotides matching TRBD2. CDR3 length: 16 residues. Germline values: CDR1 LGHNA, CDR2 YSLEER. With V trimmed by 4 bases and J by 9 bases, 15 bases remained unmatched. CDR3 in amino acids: CASSPRYRDYASEQFF. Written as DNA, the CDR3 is TGCGCCAGCAGCCCTAGGTACCGGGACTACGCGAGTGAGCAGTTCTTC.

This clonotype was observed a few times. The CDR3 sequence is CSAQRTFNNEQFF. The CDR3 DNA reads as TGCAGTGCCCAACGGACCTTCAACAATGAGCAGTTCTTC. This chain connects TRBV20-1 to TRBJ2-1; D gene unclear. The CDR3 totals 13 residues. V dropped 6 bases and J dropped 5 bases, with 14 bases sitting between them. Germline CDR1 reads DFQATT; CDR2 reads SNEGSKA (reference sequence).

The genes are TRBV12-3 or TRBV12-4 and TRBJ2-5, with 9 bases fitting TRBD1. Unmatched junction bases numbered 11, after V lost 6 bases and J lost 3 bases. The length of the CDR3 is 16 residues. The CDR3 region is CASRRGPGQGEETQYF. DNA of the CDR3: TGTGCCAGCAGGCGAGGTCCGGGACAGGGAGAAGAGACCCAGTACTTC.

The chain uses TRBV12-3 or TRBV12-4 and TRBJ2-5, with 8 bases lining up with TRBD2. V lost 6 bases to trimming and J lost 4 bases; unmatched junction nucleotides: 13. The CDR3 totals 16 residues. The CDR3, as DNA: TGTGCCAGCAGCCACCGGGGGGGGGCCGAGGGAGAGACCCAGTACTTC. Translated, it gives CASSHRGGAEGETQYF.

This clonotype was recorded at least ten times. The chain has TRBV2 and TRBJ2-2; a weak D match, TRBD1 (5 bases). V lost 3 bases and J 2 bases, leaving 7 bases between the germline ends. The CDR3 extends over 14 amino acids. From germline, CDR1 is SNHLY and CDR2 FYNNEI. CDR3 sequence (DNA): TGTGCCAGCAGTGATGACAGAAACACCGGGGAGCTGTTTTTT. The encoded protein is CASSDDRNTGELFF. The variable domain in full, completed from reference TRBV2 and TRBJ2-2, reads EPEVTQTPSHQVTQMGQEVILRCVPISNHLYFYWYRQILGQKVEFLVSFYNNEISEKSEIFDDQFSVERPDGSNFTLKIRSTKLEDSAMYFCASSDDRNTGELFFGEGSRLTVL.

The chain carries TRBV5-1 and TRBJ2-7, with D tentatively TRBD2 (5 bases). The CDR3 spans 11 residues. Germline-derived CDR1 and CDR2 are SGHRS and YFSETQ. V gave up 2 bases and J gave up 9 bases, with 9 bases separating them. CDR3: CASSLRDAQYF. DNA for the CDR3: TGCGCCAGCAGCTTACGGGATGCGCAGTACTTC.

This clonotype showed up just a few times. The CDR3 DNA reads as TGTGCCAGCAGTTTAGCCCACCACGAGCAGTACTTC. Encoded protein: CASSLAHHEQYF. This chain links TRBV12-3 or TRBV12-4 with TRBJ2-7; D unclear. V dropped 0 bases and J dropped 5 bases, with 5 bases sitting between them. The CDR3 sequence is 12 residues long.

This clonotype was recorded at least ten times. This chain's CDR3 is CASSRPGPGGYTF. For the CDR3, the DNA is TGCGCCAGCAGCCGTCCAGGGCCAGGTGGCTACACCTTC. The chain links TRBV4-1 to TRBJ1-2; D may be TRBD1 (5 bases). V lost 4 bases and J lost 7, with 13 bases in between. CDR3 size: 13 residues. Germline-derived CDR1 and CDR2 are MGHRA and YSYEKL.

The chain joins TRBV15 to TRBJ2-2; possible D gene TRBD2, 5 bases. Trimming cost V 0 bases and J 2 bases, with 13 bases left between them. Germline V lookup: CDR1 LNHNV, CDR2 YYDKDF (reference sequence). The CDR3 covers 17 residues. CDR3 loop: CATSRDLVGSNTGELFF. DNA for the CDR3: TGTGCCACCAGCAGAGATTTGGTGGGGAGCAACACCGGGGAGCTGTTTTTT.

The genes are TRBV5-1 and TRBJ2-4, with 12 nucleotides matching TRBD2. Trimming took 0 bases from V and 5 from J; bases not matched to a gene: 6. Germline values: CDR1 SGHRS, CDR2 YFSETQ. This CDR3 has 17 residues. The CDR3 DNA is TGCGCCAGCAGCTTGGGTGGACTAGCGGGGACGCAAAACATTCAGTACTTC. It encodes CASSLGGLAGTQNIQYF.

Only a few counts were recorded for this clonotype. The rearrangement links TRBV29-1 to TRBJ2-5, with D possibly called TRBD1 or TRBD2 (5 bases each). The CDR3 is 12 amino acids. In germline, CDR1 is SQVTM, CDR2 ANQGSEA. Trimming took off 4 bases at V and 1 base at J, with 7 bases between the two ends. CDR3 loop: CSVARGQETQYF. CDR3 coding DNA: TGCAGCGTTGCGAGGGGCCAAGAGACCCAGTACTTC.

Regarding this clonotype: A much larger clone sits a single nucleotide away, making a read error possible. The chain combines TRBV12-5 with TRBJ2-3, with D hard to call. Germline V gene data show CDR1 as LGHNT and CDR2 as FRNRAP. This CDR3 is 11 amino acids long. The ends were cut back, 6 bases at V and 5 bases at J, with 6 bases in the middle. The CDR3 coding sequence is TGTGCTAGTGGAAACATAGATACGCAGTATTTT. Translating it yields CASGNIDTQYF.

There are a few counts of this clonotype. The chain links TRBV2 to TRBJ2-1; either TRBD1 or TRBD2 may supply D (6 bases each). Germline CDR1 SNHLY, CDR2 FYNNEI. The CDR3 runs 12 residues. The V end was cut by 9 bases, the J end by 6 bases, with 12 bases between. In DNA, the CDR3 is TGTGCCAGTGGGGGGCCGATCAATGAGCAGTTCTTC. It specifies CASGGPINEQFF.

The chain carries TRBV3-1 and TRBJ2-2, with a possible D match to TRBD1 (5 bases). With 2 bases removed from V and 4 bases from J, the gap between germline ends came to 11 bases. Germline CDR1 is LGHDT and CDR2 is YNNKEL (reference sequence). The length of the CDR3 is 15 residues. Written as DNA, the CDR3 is TGTGCCAGCAGCCAATTTCAGGGAACCACCGGGGAGCTGTTTTTT. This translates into CASSQFQGTTGELFF.

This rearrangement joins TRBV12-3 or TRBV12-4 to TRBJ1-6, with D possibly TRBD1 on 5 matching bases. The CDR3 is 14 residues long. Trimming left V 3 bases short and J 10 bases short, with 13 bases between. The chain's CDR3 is CASSLGRAKSPLHF. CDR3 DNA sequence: TGTGCCAGCAGTTTGGGCAGGGCTAAATCACCCCTCCACTTT.

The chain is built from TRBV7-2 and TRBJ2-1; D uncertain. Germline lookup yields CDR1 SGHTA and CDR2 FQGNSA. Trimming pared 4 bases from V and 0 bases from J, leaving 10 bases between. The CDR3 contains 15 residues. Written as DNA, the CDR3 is TGTGCCAGCAGCTCCCTGGCCCTCTCCTACAATGAGCAGTTCTTC. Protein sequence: CASSSLALSYNEQFF.

CDR3 region: CASSRKTGSYEQYF. In DNA form, the CDR3 reads TGTGCCAGCAGCCGAAAGACTGGATCCTACGAGCAGTACTTC. The V and J genes are TRBV7-2 and TRBJ2-7; D remains ambiguous. V gave up 5 bases and J gave up 1 base, with 12 bases separating them. The CDR3 loop spans 14 amino acids. The germline CDR1 and CDR2 sequences are SGHTA and FQGNSA.

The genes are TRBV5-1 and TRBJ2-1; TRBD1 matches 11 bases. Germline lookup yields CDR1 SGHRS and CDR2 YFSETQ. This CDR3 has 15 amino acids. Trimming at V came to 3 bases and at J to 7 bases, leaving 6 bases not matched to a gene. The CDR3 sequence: CASSYGQGARNEQFF. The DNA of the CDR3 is TGCGCCAGCAGCTACGGACAGGGGGCGCGGAATGAGCAGTTCTTC. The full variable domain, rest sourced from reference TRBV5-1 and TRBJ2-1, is KAGVTQTPRYLIKTRGQQVTLSCSPISGHRSVSWYQQTPGQGLQFLFEYFSETQRNKGNFPGRFSGRQFSNSRSEMNVSTLELGDSALYLCASSYGQGARNEQFFGPGTRLTVL.

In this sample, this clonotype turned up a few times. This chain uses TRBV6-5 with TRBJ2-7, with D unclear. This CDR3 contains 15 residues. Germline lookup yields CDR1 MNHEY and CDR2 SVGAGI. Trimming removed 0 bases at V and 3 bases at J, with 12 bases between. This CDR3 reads CASSYSSPASYEQYF. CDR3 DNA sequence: TGTGCCAGCAGTTACTCGTCTCCGGCAAGCTACGAGCAGTACTTC.

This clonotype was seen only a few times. The CDR3 DNA reads as TGCAGTCCTTCCAGGGGCTCAGATACGCAGTATTTT. It specifies CSPSRGSDTQYF. This chain joins TRBV20-1 and TRBJ2-3, with D perhaps TRBD1 (6 bases). This CDR3 has 12 residues. Per the germline V gene, CDR1 is DFQATT and CDR2 is SNEGSKA (reference sequence). V was trimmed by 8 bases and J by 4 bases, leaving 13 bases between them.

The CDR3 spells CASSEWDAQETQYF. In nucleotides, the CDR3 is TGTGCCAGCAGTGAATGGGACGCCCAAGAGACCCAGTACTTC. V usage is TRBV25-1 and J usage is TRBJ2-5; D assignment may be TRBD1 or TRBD2 (5 bases each). Germline CDR1 is MGHDK and CDR2 is SYGVNS. Trimming shortened V by 1 base and J by 1 base, and 7 bases separated the two germline ends. This CDR3 has 14 amino acids.

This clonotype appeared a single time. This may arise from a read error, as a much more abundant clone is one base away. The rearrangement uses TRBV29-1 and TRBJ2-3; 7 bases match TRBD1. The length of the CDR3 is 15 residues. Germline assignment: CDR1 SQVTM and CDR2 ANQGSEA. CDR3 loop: CSGKDGTASTDAQYF. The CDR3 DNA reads TGCAGCGGTAAAGACGGGACAGCGAGCACAGATGCGCAGTATTTT.